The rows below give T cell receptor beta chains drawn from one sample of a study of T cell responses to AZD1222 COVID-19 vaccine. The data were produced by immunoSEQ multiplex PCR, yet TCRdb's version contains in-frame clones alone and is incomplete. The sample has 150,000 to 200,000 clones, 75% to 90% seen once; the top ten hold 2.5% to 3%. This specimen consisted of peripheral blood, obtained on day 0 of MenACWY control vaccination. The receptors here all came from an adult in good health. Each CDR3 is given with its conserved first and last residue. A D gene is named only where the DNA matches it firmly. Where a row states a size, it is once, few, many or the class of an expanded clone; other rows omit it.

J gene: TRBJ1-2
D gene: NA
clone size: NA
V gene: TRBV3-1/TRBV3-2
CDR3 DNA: TGTGCCAGCAGCCAAGTAGCGATCCCCCATGGCTACACCTTC
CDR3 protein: CASSQVAIPHGYTF

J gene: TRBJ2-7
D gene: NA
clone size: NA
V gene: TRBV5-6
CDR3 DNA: TGTGCCAGCAGCCGGGACTTTTACGAGCAGTACTTC
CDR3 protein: CASSRDFYEQYF

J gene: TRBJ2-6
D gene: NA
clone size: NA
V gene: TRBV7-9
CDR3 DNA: TGTGCCAGCAGCTTAGACAGTCCCGTATCCTCTGGGGCCAACGTCCTGACTTTC
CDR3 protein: CASSLDSPVSSGANVLTF

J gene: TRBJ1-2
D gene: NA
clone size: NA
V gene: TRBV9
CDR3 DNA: TGTGCCAGCAGCCCTCCCGGAGGATATGGCTACACCTTC
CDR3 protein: CASSPPGGYGYTF

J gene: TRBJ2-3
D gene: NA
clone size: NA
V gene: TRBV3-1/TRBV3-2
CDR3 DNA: TGTGCCAGCAGCCAAGGGACAGTACCAGATACGCAGTATTTT
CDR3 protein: CASSQGTVPDTQYF

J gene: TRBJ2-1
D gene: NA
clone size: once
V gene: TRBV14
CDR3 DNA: TGTGCCAGCAGCCAAGGGTACAATGAGCAGTTCTTC
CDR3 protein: CASSQGYNEQFF

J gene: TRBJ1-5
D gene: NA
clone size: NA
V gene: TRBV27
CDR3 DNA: TGTGCCAGCAGTTTATCGTATAGCAATCAGCCCCAGCATTTT
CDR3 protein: CASSLSYSNQPQHF

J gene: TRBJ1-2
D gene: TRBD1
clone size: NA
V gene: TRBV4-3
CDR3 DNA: TGCGCCAGCAGCCAAAAACGTACGGGACAGGGGACGTATGGCTACACCTTC
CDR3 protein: CASSQKRTGQGTYGYTF

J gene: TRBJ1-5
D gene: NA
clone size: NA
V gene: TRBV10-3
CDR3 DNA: TGTGCCATCAGTGAGTCTAGGGCAGGTATATCCCAGCCCCAGCATTTT
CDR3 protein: CAISESRAGISQPQHF

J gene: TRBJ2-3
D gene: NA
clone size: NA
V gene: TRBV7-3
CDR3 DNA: TGTGCCAGCGCCACGGGGCGGGCCTCTAGCACAGATACGCAGTATTTT
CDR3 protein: CASATGRASSTDTQYF

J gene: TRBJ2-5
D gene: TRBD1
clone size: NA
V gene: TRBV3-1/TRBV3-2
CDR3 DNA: TGTGCCAGCAGCCAAGGACAGGGGGTCCCCTCGTACTTC
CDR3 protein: CASSQGQGVPSYF

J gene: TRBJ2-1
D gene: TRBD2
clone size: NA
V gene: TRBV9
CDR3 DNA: TGTGCCAGCAGCGTAGGGGGATTGGCTAGCGGGAATGAGCAGTTCTTC
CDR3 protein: CASSVGGLASGNEQFF

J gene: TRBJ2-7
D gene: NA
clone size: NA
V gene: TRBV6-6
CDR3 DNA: TGTGCCAGCAGACCCCGACAGGTCCCCATCGAGCAGTACTTC
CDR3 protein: CASRPRQVPIEQYF

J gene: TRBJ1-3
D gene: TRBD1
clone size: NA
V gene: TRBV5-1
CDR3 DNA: TGCGCCAGCAGCTCGGGACAGGGTTCTGGAAACACCATATATTTT
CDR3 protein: CASSSGQGSGNTIYF

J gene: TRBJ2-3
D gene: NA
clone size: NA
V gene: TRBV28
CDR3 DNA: TGTGCCAGCAGCACGGGACCCACAGATACGCAGTATTTT
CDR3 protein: CASSTGPTDTQYF

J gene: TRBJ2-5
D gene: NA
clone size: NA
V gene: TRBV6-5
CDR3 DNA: TGTGCCAGCAGGAGTGGGCCTCTCGAGACCCAGTACTTC
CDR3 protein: CASRSGPLETQYF

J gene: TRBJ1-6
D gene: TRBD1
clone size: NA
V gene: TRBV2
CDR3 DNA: TGTGCCATTACCCGGGACAGGGGGACACCCCTCCACTTT
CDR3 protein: CAITRDRGTPLHF

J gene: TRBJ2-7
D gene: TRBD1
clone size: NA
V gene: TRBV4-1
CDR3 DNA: TGCGCCAGCAGCCAAGGAGGGACAGGGGGCAACGAGCAGTACTTC
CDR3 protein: CASSQGGTGGNEQYF

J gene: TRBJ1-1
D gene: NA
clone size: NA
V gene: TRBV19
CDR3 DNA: TGTGCCAGTAGTGCTGACAGGATTGGTAGCACTGAAGCTTTCTTT
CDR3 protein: CASSADRIGSTEAFF

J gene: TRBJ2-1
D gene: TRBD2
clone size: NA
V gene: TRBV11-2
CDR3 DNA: TGTGCCAGCAGCTTCTTGGGGGGAGGGAGCTCCTACAATGAGCAGTTCTTC
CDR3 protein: CASSFLGGGSSYNEQFF

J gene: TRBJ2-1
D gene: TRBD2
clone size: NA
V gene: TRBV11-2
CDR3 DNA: TGTGCCAGCAGCTTAGGGGTAGCGGGAGGTGGCAATGAGCAGTTCTTC
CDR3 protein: CASSLGVAGGGNEQFF

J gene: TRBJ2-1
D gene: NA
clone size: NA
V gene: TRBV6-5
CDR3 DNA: TGTGCCAGCACCGGGCAGTACAATGAGCAGTTCTTC
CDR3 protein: CASTGQYNEQFF

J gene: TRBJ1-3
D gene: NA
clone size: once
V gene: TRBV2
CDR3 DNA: TGTGCCAGCAGTCCCCTCTCGACTTTGGGAAACACCATATATTTT
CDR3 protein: CASSPLSTLGNTIYF

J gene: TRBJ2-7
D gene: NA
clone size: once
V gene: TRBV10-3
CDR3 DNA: TGTGCCATCAGTGAGTCGCTAGGACAAAACTACGAGCAGTACTTC
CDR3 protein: CAISESLGQNYEQYF

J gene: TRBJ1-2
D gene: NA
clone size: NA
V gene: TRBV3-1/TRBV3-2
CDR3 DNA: TGTGCCAGCAGCCCGACAGACCGCTATGGCTACACCTTC
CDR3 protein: CASSPTDRYGYTF

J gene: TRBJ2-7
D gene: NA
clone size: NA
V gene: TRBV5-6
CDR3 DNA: TGTGCCAGCAGCTTGGCAGGAGGCGTATACGAGCAGTACTTC
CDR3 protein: CASSLAGGVYEQYF

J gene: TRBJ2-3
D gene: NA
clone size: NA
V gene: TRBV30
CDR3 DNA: TGTGCCTGGAGAGGGACGGGGGCCACAGATACGCAGTATTTT
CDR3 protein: CAWRGTGATDTQYF

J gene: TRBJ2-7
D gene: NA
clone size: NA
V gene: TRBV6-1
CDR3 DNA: TGTGCCAGCAGTGAATCTGGAGAGTGGTGGGAGCAGTACTTC
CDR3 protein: CASSESGEWWEQYF

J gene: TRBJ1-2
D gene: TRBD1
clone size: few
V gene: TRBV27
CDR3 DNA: TGTGCCAGCAGTCCAGGGGGACTCAGCTATGGCTACACCTTC
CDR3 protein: CASSPGGLSYGYTF

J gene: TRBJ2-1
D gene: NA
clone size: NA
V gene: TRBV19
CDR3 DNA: TGTGCCAGTAGTATGGGTCTTGAGCAGTTCTTC
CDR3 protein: CASSMGLEQFF

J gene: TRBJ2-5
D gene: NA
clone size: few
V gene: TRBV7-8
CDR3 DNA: TGTGCCAGCAGCCAAACCCGGGTGGATGAGACCCAGTACTTC
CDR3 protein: CASSQTRVDETQYF

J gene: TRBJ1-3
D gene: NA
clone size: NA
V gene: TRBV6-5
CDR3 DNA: TGTGCCAGCAGTAAAACAACGAACTCTGGAAACACCATATATTTT
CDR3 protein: CASSKTTNSGNTIYF

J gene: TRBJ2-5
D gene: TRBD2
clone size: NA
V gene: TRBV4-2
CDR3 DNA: TGTGCCAGCAGCCCCTTAGCGGGAGGATCGGAGACCCAGTACTTC
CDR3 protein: CASSPLAGGSETQYF

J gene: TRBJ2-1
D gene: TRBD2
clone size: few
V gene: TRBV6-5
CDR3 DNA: TGTGCCAGCAGTTACTCGGAGACTAGCGGCGATGAGCAGTTCTTC
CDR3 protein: CASSYSETSGDEQFF

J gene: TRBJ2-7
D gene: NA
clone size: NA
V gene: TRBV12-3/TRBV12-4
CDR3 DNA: TGTGCCAGCAATTTTGGGGGAACCTACGAGCAGTACTTC
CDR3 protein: CASNFGGTYEQYF

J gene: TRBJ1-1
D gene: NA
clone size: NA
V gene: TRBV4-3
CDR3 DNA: TGCGCCAGCAGCCAAGATTACAGAAGAATGAACACTGAAGCTTTCTTT
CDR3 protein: CASSQDYRRMNTEAFF

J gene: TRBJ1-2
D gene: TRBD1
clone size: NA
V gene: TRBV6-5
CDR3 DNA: TGTGCCAGCAGTTACCGGACAGGGCATGGCTACACCTTC
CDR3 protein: CASSYRTGHGYTF

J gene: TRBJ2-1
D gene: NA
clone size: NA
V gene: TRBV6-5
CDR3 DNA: TGTGCCAGCCCAGGCCTAAGAGGTGAGCAGTTCTTC
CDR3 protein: CASPGLRGEQFF

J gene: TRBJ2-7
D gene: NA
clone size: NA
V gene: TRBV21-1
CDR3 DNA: TGTGCCAGCAGCCGAAAGGACAAGGGAGGGGAGCAGTACTTC
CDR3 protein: CASSRKDKGGEQYF

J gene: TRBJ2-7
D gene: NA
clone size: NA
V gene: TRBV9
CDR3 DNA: TGTGCCAGCAGCCCCTCCGGGGACCACAGCTACGAGCAGTACTTC
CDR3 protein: CASSPSGDHSYEQYF

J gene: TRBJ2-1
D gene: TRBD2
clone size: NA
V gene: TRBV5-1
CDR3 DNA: TGCGCCAGCAGCGAACCGCTAGCGGGAGATGAGCAGTTCTTC
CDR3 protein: CASSEPLAGDEQFF

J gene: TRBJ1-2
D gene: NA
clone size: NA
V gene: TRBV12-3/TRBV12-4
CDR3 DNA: TGTGCCAGCTTGGGGGCCGGGGATGGCTACACCTTC
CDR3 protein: CASLGAGDGYTF

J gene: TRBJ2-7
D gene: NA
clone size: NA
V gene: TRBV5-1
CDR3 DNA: TGCGCCAGCGCGGAGGGGCCGTACGAGCAGTACTTC
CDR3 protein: CASAEGPYEQYF

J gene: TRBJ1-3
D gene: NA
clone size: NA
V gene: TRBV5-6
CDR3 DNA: TGTGCCAGCAGCTTCGGGTCTCGGGGAAACACCATATATTTT
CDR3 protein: CASSFGSRGNTIYF

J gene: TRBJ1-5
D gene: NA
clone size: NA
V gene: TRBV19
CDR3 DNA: TGTGCCAGTAGTATTGGGGGGTCTAATCAGCCCCAGCATTTT
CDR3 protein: CASSIGGSNQPQHF

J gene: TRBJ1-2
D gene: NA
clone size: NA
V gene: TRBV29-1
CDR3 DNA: TGCAGCGTTGTCGGACCGAGGAAGAGTGGTGGCTACACCTTC
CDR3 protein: CSVVGPRKSGGYTF

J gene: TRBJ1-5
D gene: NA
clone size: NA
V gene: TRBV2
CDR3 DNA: TGTGCCAGCAGCCAAAGCGGCGGGGGCAATCAGCCCCAGCATTTT
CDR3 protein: CASSQSGGGNQPQHF

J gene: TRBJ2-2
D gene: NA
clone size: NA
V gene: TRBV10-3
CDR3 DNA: TGTGCCATCAGTGAGTTTACAGGGAACACCGGGGAGCTGTTTTTT
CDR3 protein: CAISEFTGNTGELFF

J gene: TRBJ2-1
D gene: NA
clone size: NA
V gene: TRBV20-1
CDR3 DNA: TGCAGTGCAAACTACAATGAGCAGTTCTTC
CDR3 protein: CSANYNEQFF

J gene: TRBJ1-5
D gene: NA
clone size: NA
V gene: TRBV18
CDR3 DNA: TGTGCCAGCTCAGCTGCCAGCAATCAGCCCCAGCATTTT
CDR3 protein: CASSAASNQPQHF

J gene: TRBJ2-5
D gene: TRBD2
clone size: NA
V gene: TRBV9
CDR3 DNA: TGTGCCAGCAGCGCAGGACTAGCGGGGACTCAGACCCAGTACTTC
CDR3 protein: CASSAGLAGTQTQYF

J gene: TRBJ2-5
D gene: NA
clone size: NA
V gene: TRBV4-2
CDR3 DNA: TGTGCCAGCAGCCCCCCCGCTTCGACGGCCCAGTACTTC
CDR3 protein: CASSPPASTAQYF

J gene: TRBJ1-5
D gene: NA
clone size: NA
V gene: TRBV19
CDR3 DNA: TGTGCCAGTACCATGGGCCAGGGGCATCAGCCCCAGCATTTT
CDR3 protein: CASTMGQGHQPQHF

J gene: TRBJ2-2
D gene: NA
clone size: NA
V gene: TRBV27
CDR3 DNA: TGTGCCAGCAGTAACCCTTCGACAGGCACCGGGGAGCTGTTTTTT
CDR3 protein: CASSNPSTGTGELFF

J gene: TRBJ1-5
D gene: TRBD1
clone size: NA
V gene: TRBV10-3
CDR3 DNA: TGTGCCATCAGTGACAGGGGGGCCCAGCCCCAGCATTTT
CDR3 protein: CAISDRGAQPQHF

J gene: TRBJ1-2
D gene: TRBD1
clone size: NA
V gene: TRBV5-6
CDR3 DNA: TGTGCCAGCAGCTTGGAAGAGGGGGCCTTAGGCTATGGCTACACCTTC
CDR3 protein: CASSLEEGALGYGYTF

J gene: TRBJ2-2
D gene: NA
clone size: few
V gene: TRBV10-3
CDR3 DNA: TGTGCCATCAGAAAGGTGTCATCCGGGGAGCTGTTTTTT
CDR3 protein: CAIRKVSSGELFF

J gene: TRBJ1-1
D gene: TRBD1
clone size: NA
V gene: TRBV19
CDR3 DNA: TGTGCCACCCGGGACAGGGGAGGGACTGAAGCTTTCTTT
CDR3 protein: CATRDRGGTEAFF